Listed below are T cell receptor beta chains from one sample, sequenced in a study of cytomegalovirus exposure and HLA in healthy donors. The protocol was immunoSEQ multiplex PCR, while the TCRdb copy is restricted to in-frame clones and leaves out a portion. This sample has 150,000 to 200,000 clones; over 70% occur once, and the top ten carry 3.1%. The material sequenced was PBMCs. These receptors were collected from a female donor in good health and CMV-seronegative. CDR3s include the opening cysteine and the closing phenylalanine or tryptophan. The D gene is left open where the match is weak. Clone size, where shown, is once, few, many, or a class for clones that have expanded.

TRBJ1-2,TRBD1,TRBV7-9,.,13,CASRGQGEIGYTF,TGTGCCAGCAGGGGACAGGGGGAGATTGGCTACACCTTC
TRBJ1-1,.,TRBV28,.,14,CASGALLMNTEAFF,TGTGCCAGCGGGGCTCTCCTCATGAACACTGAAGCTTTCTTT
TRBJ1-2,TRBD1,TRBV27,.,13,CASSSGTAHGYTF,TGTGCCAGCAGTTCGGGGACAGCACATGGCTACACCTTC
TRBJ2-3,TRBD2,TRBV11-2,.,15,CASSFSGGAQDTQYF,TGTGCCAGCAGCTTTAGCGGGGGGGCACAAGATACGCAGTATTTT
TRBJ2-2,.,TRBV4-1,few,14,CASSHMVQTGELFF,TGCGCCAGCAGCCATATGGTCCAGACCGGGGAGCTGTTTTTT
TRBJ2-6,TRBD2,TRBV7-9,.,18,CASSSGLAGRSGANVLTF,TGTGCCAGCAGCTCGGGACTAGCGGGTCGCTCTGGGGCCAACGTCCTGACTTTC
TRBJ1-2,TRBD1,TRBV28,.,13,CASSLDRGRGYTF,TGTGCCAGCAGTTTAGACAGGGGGCGAGGCTACACCTTC
TRBJ2-1,.,TRBV2,.,12,CASSEASIRKFF,TGTGCCAGCAGTGAAGCAAGCATAAGAAAGTTCTTC
TRBJ2-1,TRBD2,TRBV19,.,17,CASSGLGTSGRKNEQFF,TGTGCCAGTAGTGGTCTCGGGACTAGCGGGAGAAAAAATGAGCAGTTCTTC
TRBJ1-3,TRBD1,TRBV7-3,.,14,CASSLTGGRDTIYF,TGTGCCAGCAGCTTGACAGGGGGCCGAGACACCATATATTTT
TRBJ1-1,.,TRBV5-8,few,12,CASGSGATEAFF,TGTGCCAGCGGAAGTGGGGCCACTGAAGCTTTCTTT
TRBJ2-1,.,TRBV7-3,.,15,CASSFSSSSNNEQFF,TGTGCCAGCAGCTTCTCTAGCTCCTCAAACAATGAGCAGTTCTTC
TRBJ1-2,.,TRBV7-9,.,13,CASSPGGLRGYTF,TGTGCCAGCAGCCCCGGGGGTTTACGTGGCTACACCTTC
TRBJ2-1,TRBD2,TRBV7-3,.,17,CASSFPRNGGGINEQFF,TGTGCCAGCAGCTTCCCTCGTAATGGCGGGGGGATCAATGAGCAGTTCTTC
TRBJ2-7,TRBD2,TRBV10-3,.,15,CAISEAGTSFHEQYF,TGTGCCATCAGTGAGGCCGGGACTAGCTTCCACGAGCAGTACTTC